The 10 T cell receptor beta chains below were found in one sample sequenced in a study of T cell responses to AZD1222 COVID-19 vaccine (dated by TCRdb to about 2021). Sample time point, as interpreted from the label and publication: baseline before first vaccination. The method was the immunoSEQ multiplex PCR assay. What TCRdb holds here is the immuneACCESS table cut down to in-frame rearrangements. Part of the clones is not present; checked against another copy, under half of the missing clones reflect an unresolved V gene, and the others are unexplained. The sample table contains about 78,000 clones; only one count was recorded for roughly 90% of them. The ten top clones hold about a quarter of the sample. Here the sequenced sample was peripheral blood, taken on day 0 of AZD1222 vaccination. The receptors derive from an adult in good health.

This CDR3 reads CASSARTGGLYEQYF. In nucleotides, the CDR3 is TGTGCCAGCAGTGCCCGGACAGGGGGACTTTACGAGCAGTACTTC. The chain recombines TRBV27 with TRBJ2-7, with TRBD1 matching 10 bases. V gave up 5 bases and J gave up 4 bases; unmatched junction bases: 8. Looked up from germline, CDR1 is MNHEY and CDR2 is SMNVEV (reference sequence). The CDR3 contains 15 residues.

This clone was picked up one time. The V and J genes are TRBV7-9 and TRBJ1-2; D perhaps matches TRBD1 (6 bases). The CDR3 totals 14 residues. From germline, CDR1 is SEHNR and CDR2 FQNEAQ (reference sequence). With 6 bases removed from V and 2 bases from J, the gap between germline ends came to 13 bases. CDR3 bases: TGTGCCAGCAGTCCGTCCGGGACAAACTATGGCTACACCTTC. This gives the protein CASSPSGTNYGYTF.

The chain couples TRBV19 to TRBJ2-2; D assignment may be TRBD1 or TRBD2 (6 bases each). Trimming cost V 5 bases and J 3 bases, with 16 bases left between them. CDR3 length: 16 amino acids. CDR1 LNHDA and CDR2 SQIVND come from the germline V gene (reference sequence). The CDR3 DNA reads as TGTGCCAGTAGTCCCCGCGGGACACCTTACACCGGGGAGCTGTTTTTT. Translation: CASSPRGTPYTGELFF. Complete variable domain (other parts from reference TRBV19 and TRBJ2-2): DGGITQSPKYLFRKEGQNVTLSCEQNLNHDAMYWYRQDPGQGLRLIYYSQIVNDFQKGDIAEGYSVSREKKESFPLTVTSAQKNPTAFYLCASSPRGTPYTGELFFGEGSRLTVL.

This clone was seen a handful of times. The chain carries TRBV5-6 and TRBJ1-6, with a weak D call TRBD1 (5 bases). The length of the CDR3 is 16 residues. The V end was cut by 0 bases, the J end by 7 bases, with 14 bases between. CDR1 and CDR2 from the germline V gene are SGHDT and YYEEEE. The CDR3: CASSLAFAGRNSPLHF. The CDR3 coding sequence is TGTGCCAGCAGCTTGGCTTTTGCAGGGCGAAATTCACCCCTCCACTTT.

CDR3 DNA: TGTGCCAGCAGCTTCAAACTAGACTACAATGAGCAGTTCTTC. This sequence encodes CASSFKLDYNEQFF. This chain links TRBV11-1 with TRBJ2-1; a weak D match, TRBD2 (5 bases). Deletions cut 3 bases from V and 3 bases from J, with 9 bases between. The CDR3 sequence is 14 residues long. Germline CDR1 is SGHAT and CDR2 is FQDESV (reference sequence).

The V call is TRBV18, the J call TRBJ1-5, with 9 bases fitting TRBD1. CDR3 length: 15 residues. CDR1 is KGHSH, CDR2 LQKENI, per germline. V gave up 2 bases and J gave up 5 bases; unmatched junction bases: 4. CDR3 coding DNA: TGTGCCAGCTCACCAGGGGACAGGGTAGATCAGCCCCAGCATTTT. This gives the protein CASSPGDRVDQPQHF.

This chain connects TRBV6-6 to TRBJ1-3, with a possible D match to TRBD1 (5 bases). Trimming removed 7 bases at V and 4 bases at J, with 11 bases between. Per germline, CDR1 MNHNY and CDR2 SVGAGI (reference sequence). The CDR3 is 13 residues long. CDR3: CASNRTPGNTIYF. CDR3 coding DNA: TGTGCCAGCAACCGGACACCCGGAAACACCATATATTTT.

The rearrangement joins TRBV28 to TRBJ2-7; D remains ambiguous. The CDR3 loop spans 12 amino acids. V was pared by 3 bases and J by 7 bases, with 10 bases between. Germline CDR1 reads MDHEN; CDR2 reads SYDVKM. CDR3 DNA: TGTGCCAGCAGTTTCACGGACGGTGAGCAGTACTTC. Encoded protein: CASSFTDGEQYF.

The chain carries TRBV11-3 and TRBJ2-1; 9 bases are shared with TRBD2. The CDR3 has 16 residues. Looked up from germline, CDR1 is SGHNT and CDR2 is YENEEA. V lost 5 bases and J lost 4; bases outside the gene matches: 9. CDR3: CASSHSGSLLYNEQFF. The CDR3 bases are TGTGCCAGCAGCCATAGCGGGAGTCTACTATACAATGAGCAGTTCTTC.

V gene TRBV5-1 combines with J gene TRBJ2-1; D unresolved. CDR3 length equals 13 residues. V dropped 0 bases and J dropped 9 bases, with 10 bases sitting between them. CDR1 is SGHRS, CDR2 YFSETQ, per germline. As DNA, the CDR3 is TGCGCCAGCAGCTTGGAGGTTTTAGGTGAGCAGTTCTTC. It yields the protein CASSLEVLGEQFF.